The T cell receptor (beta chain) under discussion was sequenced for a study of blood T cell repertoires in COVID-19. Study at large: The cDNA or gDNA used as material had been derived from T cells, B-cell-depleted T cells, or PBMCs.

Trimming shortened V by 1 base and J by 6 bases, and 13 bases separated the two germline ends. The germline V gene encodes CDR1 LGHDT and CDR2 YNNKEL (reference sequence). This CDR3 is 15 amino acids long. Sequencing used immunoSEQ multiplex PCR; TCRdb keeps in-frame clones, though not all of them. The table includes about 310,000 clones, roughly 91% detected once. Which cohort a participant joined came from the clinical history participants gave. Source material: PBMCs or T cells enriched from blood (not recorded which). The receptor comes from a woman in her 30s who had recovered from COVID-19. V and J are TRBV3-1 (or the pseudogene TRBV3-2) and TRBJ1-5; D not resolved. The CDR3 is CASSQGLGSSQPQHF. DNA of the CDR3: TGTGCCAGCAGCCAAGGTCTCGGTTCTTCTCAGCCCCAGCATTTT.